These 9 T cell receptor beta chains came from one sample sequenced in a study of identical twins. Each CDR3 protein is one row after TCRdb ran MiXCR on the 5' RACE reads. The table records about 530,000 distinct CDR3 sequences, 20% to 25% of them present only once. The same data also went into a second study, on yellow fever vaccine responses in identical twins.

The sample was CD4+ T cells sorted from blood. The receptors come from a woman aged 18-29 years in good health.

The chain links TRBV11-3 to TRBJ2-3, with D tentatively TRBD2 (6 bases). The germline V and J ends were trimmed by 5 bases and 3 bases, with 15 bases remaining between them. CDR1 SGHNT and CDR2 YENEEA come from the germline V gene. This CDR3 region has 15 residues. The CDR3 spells CASSPPSGGTDTQYF. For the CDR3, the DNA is TGTGCCAGCAGCCCACCTTCCGGAGGGACAGATACGCAGTATTTT.

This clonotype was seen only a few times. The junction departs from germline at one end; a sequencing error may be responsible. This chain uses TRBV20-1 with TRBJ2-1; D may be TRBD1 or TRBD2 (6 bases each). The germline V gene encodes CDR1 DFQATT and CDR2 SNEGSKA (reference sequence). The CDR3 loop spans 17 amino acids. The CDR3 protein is CCARDPGGGRSYNEQFF. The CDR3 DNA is TGCTGTGCTAGAGATCCTGGAGGGGGAAGGTCCTACAATGAGCAGTTCTTC.

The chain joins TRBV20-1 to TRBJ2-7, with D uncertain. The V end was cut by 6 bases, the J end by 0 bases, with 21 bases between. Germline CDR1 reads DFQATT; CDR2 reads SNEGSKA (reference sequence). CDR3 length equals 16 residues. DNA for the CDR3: TGCAGTGCCAGAATTTGGAAGGGCGTTAGCTCCTACGAGCAGTACGTC. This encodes CSARIWKGVSSYEQYV.

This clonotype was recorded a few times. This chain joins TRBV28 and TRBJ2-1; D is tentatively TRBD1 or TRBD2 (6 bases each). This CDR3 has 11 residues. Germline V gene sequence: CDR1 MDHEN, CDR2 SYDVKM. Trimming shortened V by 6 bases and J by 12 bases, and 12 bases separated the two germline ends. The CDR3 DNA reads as TGTGCCAGCAGGGGGGGCGAGAGGCAGTTCTTC. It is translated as CASRGGERQFF.

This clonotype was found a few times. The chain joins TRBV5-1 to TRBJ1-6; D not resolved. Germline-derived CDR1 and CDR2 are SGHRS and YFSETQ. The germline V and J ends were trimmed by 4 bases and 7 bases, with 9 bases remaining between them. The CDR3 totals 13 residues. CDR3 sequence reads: CASSGNGNSPLHF. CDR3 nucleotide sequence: TGCGCCAGCAGCGGAAACGGGAATTCACCCCTCCACTTT.

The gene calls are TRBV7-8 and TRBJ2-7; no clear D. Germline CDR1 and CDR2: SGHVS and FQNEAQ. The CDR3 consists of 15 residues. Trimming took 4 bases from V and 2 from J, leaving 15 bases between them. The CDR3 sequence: CASSSDIGWTYEQYV. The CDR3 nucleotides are TGTGCCAGCAGCTCCGACATAGGGTGGACCTACGAGCAGTACGTC.

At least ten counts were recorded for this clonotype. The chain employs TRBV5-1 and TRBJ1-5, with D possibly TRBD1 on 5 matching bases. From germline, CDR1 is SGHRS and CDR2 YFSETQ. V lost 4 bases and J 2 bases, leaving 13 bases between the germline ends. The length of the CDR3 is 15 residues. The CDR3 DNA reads TGCGCCAGCAGCCTGGGGCTGAGTGGCAATCAGCCCCAGCATTTT. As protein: CASSLGLSGNQPQHF.

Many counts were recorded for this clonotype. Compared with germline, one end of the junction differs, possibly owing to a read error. CDR3: CASSLGTRVYNEQFF. The CDR3 region has the DNA TGTGCCAGCAGTTTAGGGACCCGGGTCTACAATGAGCAGTTCTTC. This sequence joins TRBV7-9 and TRBJ2-1; D assignment may be TRBD1 or TRBD2 (5 bases each). The CDR3 is 15 residues long. Germline V lookup: CDR1 SEHNR, CDR2 FQNEAQ (reference sequence). Variable domain in full (rest from reference TRBV7-9 and TRBJ2-1): DTGVSQNPRHKITKRGQNVTFRCDPISEHNRLYWYRQTLGQGPEFLTYFQNEAQLEKSRLLSDRFSAERPKGSFSTLEIQRTEQGDSAMYLCASSLGTRVYNEQFFGPGTRLTVL.

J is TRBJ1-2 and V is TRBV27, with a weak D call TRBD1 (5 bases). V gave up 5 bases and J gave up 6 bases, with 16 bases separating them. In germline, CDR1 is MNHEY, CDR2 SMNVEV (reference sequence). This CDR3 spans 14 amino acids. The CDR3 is CASSPLGGKDGYTF. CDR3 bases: TGTGCCAGCAGTCCCCTGGGGGGTAAGGATGGCTACACCTTC.